These 10 T cell receptor beta chains share one sample of origin, sequenced in a study of T cell changes during pregnancy in multiple sclerosis. The data were produced by immunoSEQ multiplex PCR, yet TCRdb's version contains in-frame clones alone and is incomplete. The sample shows more than 45,000 clones, roughly 90% of them seen only once. The sequencing here drew on CD4+ T cells from peripheral blood mononuclear cells, taken after pregnancy. The receptors come from a female donor with multiple sclerosis, enrolled in a pregnancy study.

Note on this clone: The same CDR3 is also encoded by other DNA sequences in this sample. The chain carries TRBV30 and TRBJ1-2, with 10 bases fitting TRBD1. The length of the CDR3 is 14 residues. J lost 2 bases, V lost 2 bases, and 2 bases had no gene match. From germline, CDR1 is GTSNPN and CDR2 SVGIG (reference sequence). CDR3 nucleotide sequence: TGTGCCTGGAGTCGGACAGGGGGGAACTATGGCTACACCTTC. Protein sequence: CAWSRTGGNYGYTF.

This clone has just one count. J is TRBJ2-1 and V is TRBV7-9, with TRBD2 identical over 7 bases. Looked up from germline, CDR1 is SEHNR and CDR2 is FQNEAQ (reference sequence). V was pared by 1 base and J by 0 bases, with 12 bases of the junction left unmatched. There are 19 residues in the CDR3. The CDR3 loop is CASSLVPSGLRGSYNEQFF. The CDR3 DNA sequence: TGTGCCAGCAGCTTAGTACCTAGCGGATTACGCGGCTCCTACAATGAGCAGTTCTTC.

The V call is TRBV7-9, the J call TRBJ2-1; perhaps TRBD2 as D (5 bases). In germline, CDR1 is SEHNR, CDR2 FQNEAQ (reference sequence). CDR3 length: 15 amino acids. Trimming took off 8 bases at V and 12 bases at J, with 26 bases between the two ends. The CDR3, as DNA: TGTGCCAGCGGTTTTCGACTACCCCTATTGGTTTGGCAGTTCTTC. Translation: CASGFRLPLLVWQFF.

The V and J genes are TRBV18 and TRBJ2-2; TRBD1 might be the D (6 bases). Trimming pared 2 bases from V and 0 bases from J, leaving 10 bases between. Germline CDR1 and CDR2: KGHSH and LQKENI. The CDR3 consists of 16 residues. This CDR3 is CASSPRTASNTGELFF. The CDR3 DNA reads TGTGCCAGCTCACCAAGGACAGCCTCGAACACCGGGGAGCTGTTTTTT.

The V and J genes are TRBV5-4 and TRBJ2-5, with D unclear. The CDR3 totals 12 residues. Between the trimmed V and J ends, which lost 3 bases and 2 bases, there was a span of 5 bases. Per the germline V gene, CDR1 is SGHNT and CDR2 is YYREEE (reference sequence). CDR3 in amino acids: CASSSEQETQYF. The CDR3 nucleotides read TGTGCCAGCAGCTCGGAGCAAGAGACCCAGTACTTC.

The rearrangement joins TRBV5-1 to TRBJ1-1, with 7 bases lining up with TRBD1. V shed 0 bases, J shed 10 bases, and the junction held 6 bases outside the gene matches. Germline V gene lookup returns CDR1 SGHRS and CDR2 YFSETQ. The CDR3 extends over 13 amino acids. In nucleotides, the CDR3 is TGCGCCAGCAGCTTGGAGGCAGGGGGGAGAGCTTTCTTT. This sequence encodes CASSLEAGGRAFF. The variable domain in full, with the rest retrieved from reference TRBV5-1 and TRBJ1-1, is KAGVTQTPRYLIKTRGQQVTLSCSPISGHRSVSWYQQTPGQGLQFLFEYFSETQRNKGNFPGRFSGRQFSNSRSEMNVSTLELGDSALYLCASSLEAGGRAFFGQGTRLTVV.

This rearrangement joins TRBV5-3 to TRBJ2-7, with 10 bases identical to TRBD2. TRBV5-3 falls under the ORF class, with uncertain function. The CDR3 is 16 residues long. V lost 5 bases to trimming and J lost 5 bases; unmatched junction nucleotides: 13. The CDR3 protein is CARSWRASGRKDEQYF. The CDR3 nucleotides read TGTGCCAGAAGTTGGAGGGCTAGCGGGAGAAAGGACGAGCAGTACTTC.

CDR3 in amino acids: CASSSRAGGPIFEQFF. In nucleotides, the CDR3 is TGTGCCAGCAGCTCCCGGGCGGGAGGGCCTATTTTTGAGCAGTTCTTC. The chain combines TRBV5-5 with TRBJ2-1, with 9 bases identical to TRBD2. The CDR3 runs to 16 residues. From germline, CDR1 is SGHKS and CDR2 YYEKEE (reference sequence). The V gene end was trimmed by 3 bases and the J gene end by 9 bases; junction bases not matched to a gene: 13.

The CDR3 sequence: CAWSVWTAQETQYF. CDR3 nucleotide sequence: TGTGCCTGGAGTGTCTGGACAGCGCAAGAGACCCAGTACTTC. The rearrangement joins TRBV30 to TRBJ2-5, with a tentative D call TRBD1 (6 bases). Germline loops: CDR1 GTSNPN, CDR2 SVGIG (reference sequence). V was shortened by 0 bases and J by 2 bases, with 10 bases between the two germline ends. The CDR3 runs 14 residues. Full variable domain (missing parts from reference TRBV30 and TRBJ2-5): SQTIHQWPATLVQPVGSPLSLECTVEGTSNPNLYWYRQAAGRGLQLLFYSVGIGQISSEVPQNLSASRPQDRQFILSSKKLLLSDSGFYLCAWSVWTAQETQYFGPGTRLLVL.

V usage is TRBV5-4 and J usage is TRBJ2-7, with 7 bases matching TRBD2. V was clipped by 4 bases and J by 2 bases; unmatched bases: 6. CDR3 length equals 14 residues. CDR1 and CDR2 (germline): SGHNT, YYREEE (reference sequence). The CDR3: CASSRASGTYEQYF. The CDR3 DNA reads as TGTGCCAGCAGCCGGGCTAGCGGCACCTACGAGCAGTACTTC.